This T cell receptor beta chain comes out of a study of OX40 agonist ivuxolimab in advanced cancers. The wider study: Ivuxolimab, an antibody acting as an agonist of OX40 (CD134), was used to treat patients. Antecedent anti-PD-1, anti-PD-L1 or anti-CTLA-4 therapy was permissible, with 30% to 50% having received some.

Worth noting for this clone: Its cognate antigen is unknown.

Study-level points and caveats: Among the nonresponders, some also had low normalized T-cell clonal expansion. Partial responders dosed at 0.1-3.0 mg/kg displayed clonal expansion ranking among the lowest.

Method: immunoSEQ multiplex PCR; TCRdb's copy keeps in-frame clones and lacks some. The sample has about 79,000 clones, 90% seen once. V dropped 4 bases and J dropped 0 bases, with 10 bases sitting between them. This CDR3 contains 14 residues. CDR1 SGHNT and CDR2 YYREEE come from the germline V gene (reference sequence). This receptor was obtained from an adult with an advanced solid tumor such as melanoma, head and neck, liver or kidney cancer. The chain is built from TRBV5-4 and TRBJ1-2; D may be TRBD1 (6 bases). Material: CD4+ or CD8+ T cells sorted from blood, obtained in a trial of the OX40 agonist ivuxolimab. The CDR3, as DNA: TGTGCCAGCAGCGAGGGGGGAGCTAACTATGGCTACACCTTC. Its translation is CASSEGGANYGYTF.